These T cell receptor beta chains were read from a single sample in a study of cytomegalovirus exposure and HLA in healthy donors. Only in-frame clones appear in the TCRdb table, and some are missing; sequencing was by immunoSEQ multiplex PCR. The data show more than 110,000 clones, roughly 83% seen once. Sequencing was carried out using PBMCs. The receptor set was obtained from a man aged 40-50 years in good health and CMV-seropositive. The CDR3 runs from the conserved cysteine through the conserved F or W. Fields, in order: clone size, V gene, J gene, D gene, CDR3 DNA, CDR3 protein. A D gene is named only where the DNA matches it firmly. For some rows the clone size is stated as once, few or many, or as a class when expanded; others skip it.

clone size: NA; V gene: TRBV20-1; J gene: TRBJ2-1; D gene: NA; CDR3 DNA: TGCAGAGCCGGGACTCCCATGTTGGAGTTCTTC; CDR3 protein: CRAGTPMLEFF
clone size: NA; V gene: TRBV27; J gene: TRBJ2-6; D gene: TRBD1; CDR3 DNA: TGTGCCAGCAGTAGGCGACGGGGTCAGGCGGGACAGGGGTCCTCTGGGGCCAACGTCCTGACTTTC; CDR3 protein: CASSRRRGQAGQGSSGANVLTF
clone size: NA; V gene: TRBV10-3; J gene: TRBJ2-7; D gene: NA; CDR3 DNA: TGTGCCACGCTTGGAGGGTCCCGGGACCTACCCTACGAGCAGTACTTC; CDR3 protein: CATLGGSRDLPYEQYF
clone size: once; V gene: TRBV7-9; J gene: TRBJ2-1; D gene: NA; CDR3 DNA: TGTGCCAGCAGCCCACTACCCCAGGGCCCTAGGAATGAGCAGTTCTTC; CDR3 protein: CASSPLPQGPRNEQFF
clone size: NA; V gene: TRBV6-5; J gene: TRBJ2-5; D gene: NA; CDR3 DNA: TGTGCCAGCAGAACACAAGAGACCCAGTACTTC; CDR3 protein: CASRTQETQYF
clone size: NA; V gene: TRBV11-2; J gene: TRBJ2-2; D gene: NA; CDR3 DNA: TGTGCCAGCAGCTTAGTTGGGACTAACACCGGGGAGCTGTTTTTT; CDR3 protein: CASSLVGTNTGELFF
clone size: NA; V gene: TRBV4-1; J gene: TRBJ2-7; D gene: NA; CDR3 DNA: TGCGCCAGCAGCCTAGAGGGGCTAGCGAACTCCTACGAGCAGTACTTC; CDR3 protein: CASSLEGLANSYEQYF
clone size: once; V gene: TRBV19; J gene: TRBJ1-2; D gene: TRBD1; CDR3 DNA: TGTGCCAGTAGTGGTCTCCCCTCGACAGGGCGCTATGGCTACACCTTC; CDR3 protein: CASSGLPSTGRYGYTF
clone size: NA; V gene: TRBV7-2; J gene: TRBJ2-3; D gene: TRBD1; CDR3 DNA: TGTGCCAGCAGCCTTTCCGGGACAGGGATCCCAGATACGCAGTATTTT; CDR3 protein: CASSLSGTGIPDTQYF
clone size: NA; V gene: TRBV25-1; J gene: TRBJ2-7; D gene: NA; CDR3 DNA: TGTGCCAGCCGCCGCGGGGCATCCTACGAGCAGTACTTC; CDR3 protein: CASRRGASYEQYF
clone size: NA; V gene: TRBV5-1; J gene: TRBJ2-7; D gene: NA; CDR3 DNA: TGCGCCAGCAGCTTGGCGTTAGGGGTGAGTTACGAGCAGTACTTC; CDR3 protein: CASSLALGVSYEQYF
clone size: NA; V gene: TRBV6-1; J gene: TRBJ1-2; D gene: TRBD1; CDR3 DNA: TGTGCCAGCAGTGAAATAGGGACAGGGGGCCATGGCTACACCTTC; CDR3 protein: CASSEIGTGGHGYTF
clone size: NA; V gene: TRBV11-2; J gene: TRBJ1-2; D gene: NA; CDR3 DNA: TGTGCCAGCAGCGCCTCTCCATCAGGGAATGGCTACACCTTC; CDR3 protein: CASSASPSGNGYTF
clone size: once; V gene: TRBV5-6; J gene: TRBJ2-1; D gene: TRBD1; CDR3 DNA: TGTGCCAGCAGCCCTGGACAGGGACCTTTCACTTACAATGAGCAGTTCTTC; CDR3 protein: CASSPGQGPFTYNEQFF
clone size: NA; V gene: TRBV5-6; J gene: TRBJ2-7; D gene: NA; CDR3 DNA: TGTGCCAGCAGCTTGGGCGGCCGCGGCGAGCAGTACTTC; CDR3 protein: CASSLGGRGEQYF
clone size: NA; V gene: TRBV27; J gene: TRBJ2-7; D gene: TRBD2; CDR3 DNA: TGTGCCAGCAGTAGCAGGGGGTACGGACTAGCGGGAATCTACGAGCAGTACTTC; CDR3 protein: CASSSRGYGLAGIYEQYF
clone size: NA; V gene: TRBV11-2; J gene: TRBJ2-1; D gene: TRBD2; CDR3 DNA: TGTGCCAGCAGCTTAGTACTAGCGAAGAGTTCATACAATGAGCAGTTCTTC; CDR3 protein: CASSLVLAKSSYNEQFF
clone size: NA; V gene: TRBV7-8; J gene: TRBJ1-2; D gene: NA; CDR3 DNA: TGTGCCAGCAGCTTCCGTGCCGGGATCGACTATGGCTACACCTTC; CDR3 protein: CASSFRAGIDYGYTF
clone size: NA; V gene: TRBV5-1; J gene: TRBJ2-7; D gene: TRBD1; CDR3 DNA: TGCGCCAGCAGCCCCCAGGGGGACTACGAGCAGTACTTC; CDR3 protein: CASSPQGDYEQYF
clone size: NA; V gene: TRBV5-1; J gene: TRBJ2-5; D gene: TRBD1; CDR3 DNA: TGCGCCAGCAGCCTCCCGACAGGGGAGGTCGGAGAGACCCAGTACTTC; CDR3 protein: CASSLPTGEVGETQYF
clone size: NA; V gene: TRBV6-5; J gene: TRBJ2-7; D gene: NA; CDR3 DNA: TGTGCCAGCAAAGGTAAAGGGGCCTCCTACGAGCAGTACTTC; CDR3 protein: CASKGKGASYEQYF
clone size: once; V gene: TRBV11-3; J gene: TRBJ2-7; D gene: TRBD2; CDR3 DNA: TGTGCCAGCAGCCAGGGGTTTGCGGGAGGCCACGAGCAGTACTTC; CDR3 protein: CASSQGFAGGHEQYF
clone size: once; V gene: TRBV4-1; J gene: TRBJ2-2; D gene: NA; CDR3 DNA: TGCGCCAGCAGCCAGATTCTAGCGAACACCGGGGAGCTGTTTTTT; CDR3 protein: CASSQILANTGELFF
clone size: once; V gene: TRBV27; J gene: TRBJ2-7; D gene: NA; CDR3 DNA: TGTGCCAGCAGTTTTCACAAAAACCTCGAGCAGTACTTC; CDR3 protein: CASSFHKNLEQYF
clone size: NA; V gene: TRBV19; J gene: TRBJ2-7; D gene: NA; CDR3 DNA: TGTGCCAGTAGTAAACAGGGTGGGTCCTACGAGCAGTACTTC; CDR3 protein: CASSKQGGSYEQYF
clone size: NA; V gene: TRBV7-9; J gene: TRBJ2-3; D gene: TRBD1; CDR3 DNA: TGTGCCAGCAGCTTCGGACAGGGGGCATCAGATACGCAGTATTTT; CDR3 protein: CASSFGQGASDTQYF
clone size: NA; V gene: TRBV2; J gene: TRBJ2-1; D gene: TRBD1; CDR3 DNA: TGTGCCAGCGGGGGACAGGGCATGAATGAGCAGTTCTTC; CDR3 protein: CASGGQGMNEQFF
clone size: NA; V gene: TRBV11-3; J gene: TRBJ2-7; D gene: TRBD1; CDR3 DNA: TGTGCCAGCAGCATGACAGGGGCCAGCGAGCAGTACTTC; CDR3 protein: CASSMTGASEQYF
clone size: once; V gene: TRBV25-1; J gene: TRBJ2-3; D gene: TRBD1; CDR3 DNA: TGTGCCAGCAGTCCAAAAGGGACAGGCTTAACAGATACGCAGTATTTT; CDR3 protein: CASSPKGTGLTDTQYF
clone size: NA; V gene: TRBV7-2; J gene: TRBJ2-1; D gene: TRBD2; CDR3 DNA: TGTGCCAGCAGCTTAAGTAGACTAGCGGGAGTGCATGAGCAGTTCTTC; CDR3 protein: CASSLSRLAGVHEQFF
clone size: NA; V gene: TRBV7-2; J gene: TRBJ2-7; D gene: TRBD1; CDR3 DNA: TGTGCCAGCAGCCCGTGGACAGGGGGCTTTAACGAGCAGTACTTC; CDR3 protein: CASSPWTGGFNEQYF
clone size: NA; V gene: TRBV4-1; J gene: TRBJ2-2; D gene: TRBD1; CDR3 DNA: TGCGCCAGCAGCCGGATAGTGACAGGGGCAGGAGGTCGGGAGCTGTTTTTT; CDR3 protein: CASSRIVTGAGGRELFF
clone size: NA; V gene: TRBV10-3; J gene: TRBJ2-1; D gene: NA; CDR3 DNA: TGTGCCATCCAATCGGGAGTGGGATACAATGAGCAGTTCTTC; CDR3 protein: CAIQSGVGYNEQFF
clone size: NA; V gene: TRBV6-5; J gene: TRBJ2-7; D gene: NA; CDR3 DNA: TGTGCCAGCAGTTACTCCGGGGTGACCCACGAGCAGTACTTC; CDR3 protein: CASSYSGVTHEQYF
clone size: NA; V gene: TRBV30; J gene: TRBJ1-1; D gene: TRBD1; CDR3 DNA: TGTGCCTGGAGTGCCACCGGACAGGGGCTGAGGAACACTGAAGCTTTCTTT; CDR3 protein: CAWSATGQGLRNTEAFF
clone size: NA; V gene: TRBV4-3; J gene: TRBJ1-6; D gene: NA; CDR3 DNA: TGCGCCAGCAGCCAAGTTGACAGAGCCTCCTATAATTCACCCCTCCACTTT; CDR3 protein: CASSQVDRASYNSPLHF
clone size: NA; V gene: TRBV5-1; J gene: TRBJ1-6; D gene: NA; CDR3 DNA: TGCGCCACCGCTCCGGGGTCAAATAATTCACCCCTCCACTTT; CDR3 protein: CATAPGSNNSPLHF
clone size: NA; V gene: TRBV7-9; J gene: TRBJ1-5; D gene: NA; CDR3 DNA: TGTTCCAGCAGCCAGACAGAGCACCGGGAGCCCGATCGCAATCAGCCCCAGCATTTT; CDR3 protein: CSSSQTEHREPDRNQPQHF